One and the same sample provided the 20 T cell receptor beta chains below, sequenced in a study of blood T cells in healthy people across ages. A second PCR of 7 to 11 cycles used a sample-barcoded 5' primer and a J-beta primer mix. TCRdb analysed the 5' RACE reads with MiXCR anew, one entry per CDR3 protein. The sample gives 760,000 or so distinct CDR3 sequences, around a quarter of which show up once; more than 8.5% is in the top ten. The data also belong to a second study, concerning T cells of mothers and their children.

The specimen sequenced was blood. These receptors all come from a boy younger than 18 in good health.

This clonotype was counted a few times. The chain has TRBV7-2 and TRBJ1-5; D remains unclear. V lost 3 bases, J lost 1 base, and 10 bases lay in between. The V gene's germline CDR1 is SGHTA and CDR2 FQGNSA. The length of the CDR3 is 15 residues. This CDR3 is CASSFGPVSNQPQHF. The CDR3 region has the DNA TGTGCCAGCAGCTTTGGACCCGTAAGCAATCAGCCCCAGCATTTT.

Notes on this clonotype: The junction shows a germline mismatch at one end, possibly a read error. V is TRBV7-7 and J is TRBJ2-5, with 8 bases that match TRBD1. The CDR3 extends over 15 amino acids. CDR1 is SSHAT, CDR2 FNYEAQ, per germline (reference sequence). CDR3 coding DNA: TGTGCTAGCAGCTTAGAGACAGGGGTGGAAGAGACCCAGTACTTC. This sequence encodes CASSLETGVEETQYF.

This clonotype showed up just a few times. The rearrangement links TRBV21-1 to TRBJ2-4. TRBV21-1 is described as a pseudogene. The CDR3 is 15 residues long. The CDR3 DNA is TGTGCCAGCAGCAAAATCCGACTAGCCAAAAACATTCAGTACTTC. Its protein is CASSKIRLAKNIQYF.

This clonotype has just one count. The rearrangement links TRBV6-2 or TRBV6-3 to TRBJ2-5, with D possibly TRBD2 on 5 matching bases. Matching the DNA end better, TRBJ2-1 makes the J call doubtful. Germline CDR1 reads MNHEY; CDR2 reads SVGEGT. CDR3 length equals 13 residues. The CDR3 coding sequence is TGTGCCAGCAGTCTCTTTGAGGAGGATGAGCAGTTCTTC. Its translation is CASSLFEEDEQFF.

The V and J genes are TRBV29-1 and TRBJ2-5; D gene unclear. Germline V gene lookup returns CDR1 SQVTM and CDR2 ANQGSEA. The length of the CDR3 is 11 residues. V was trimmed by 5 bases and J by 5 bases, leaving 9 bases between them. In DNA, the CDR3 is TGCAGCGTTCGGAGAAGGGAGACCCAGTACTTC. It specifies CSVRRRETQYF.

The rearrangement uses TRBV4-2 and TRBJ2-7, with D possibly matching TRBD2 (5 bases). The CDR3 is 14 residues long. V was clipped by 4 bases and J by 5 bases, with 15 bases between them. Per the germline V gene, CDR1 is LGHNA and CDR2 is YNFKEQ. CDR3 residues: CASSRERALDEQYF. The CDR3 nucleotides are TGTGCCAGCAGCCGCGAGAGGGCCCTGGACGAGCAGTACTTC.

The rearrangement joins TRBV28 to TRBJ2-7; TRBD1 agrees at 8 bases. Germline V CDR1 and CDR2: MDHEN, SYDVKM. The CDR3 is 12 amino acids. V lost 9 bases and J lost 5; bases outside the gene matches: 6. CDR3 region: CASLDRGHEQYF. CDR3 DNA: TGTGCCAGTCTCGACAGGGGTCACGAGCAGTACTTC.

This chain connects TRBV20-1 to TRBJ2-2, with D perhaps assigned TRBD1 or TRBD2 (5 bases each). Trimming pared 3 bases from V and 0 bases from J, leaving 8 bases between. The germline gives CDR1 DFQATT, CDR2 SNEGSKA (reference sequence). CDR3 length: 14 residues. The CDR3 loop is CSASGAANTGELFF. The CDR3 DNA is TGCAGTGCTAGCGGGGCTGCGAACACCGGGGAGCTGTTTTTT.

The chain joins TRBV20-1 to TRBJ2-4; D might be TRBD2 (5 bases). The CDR3 loop spans 15 amino acids. Germline CDR1 and CDR2: DFQATT and SNEGSKA (reference sequence). Trimming pared 1 base from V and 5 bases from J, leaving 15 bases between. In DNA form, the CDR3 reads TGCAGTGCTAGAGTAGGACTGGAGAGGGAAAACATTCAGTACTTC. This encodes CSARVGLERENIQYF.

This clonotype was seen a few times. The J gene is TRBJ2-7, the V gene TRBV6-1; no firm D call. The CDR3 extends over 19 amino acids. The germline gives CDR1 MNHNS, CDR2 SASEGT. Trimming shortened V by 3 bases and J by 4 bases, and 28 bases separated the two germline ends. CDR3 nucleotide sequence: TGTGCCAGCAGTGATTTTTGGCGCTATCAAAGGGTCTACTTTTACGAGCAGTACTTC. Protein product: CASSDFWRYQRVYFYEQYF.

This clonotype has only a few counts. This chain uses TRBV27 with TRBJ2-7, with a possible D match to TRBD2 (7 bases). CDR1 and CDR2 from the germline V gene are MNHEY and SMNVEV (reference sequence). The CDR3 is 14 residues long. Deletions cut 5 bases from V and 3 bases from J, with 14 bases between. CDR3 nucleotides: TGTGCCAGCAGTGCCCGGGGGGCGATCTACGAGCAGTACTTC. It specifies CASSARGAIYEQYF.

In this sample, this clonotype turned up a few times. V is TRBV29-1 and J is TRBJ2-3; 7 positions agree with TRBD1. The J segment lost 0 bases and the V segment lost 1 base, leaving 7 bases of the junction unmatched. CDR3 size: 16 residues. Germline V gene lookup returns CDR1 SQVTM and CDR2 ANQGSEA. CDR3 sequence: CSVEGSEDRSTDTQYF. In nucleotides, the CDR3 is TGCAGCGTTGAAGGGTCTGAGGACAGGAGCACAGATACGCAGTATTTT.

The rearrangement uses TRBV20-1 and TRBJ2-6; unclear D gene. The CDR3 length is 19 residues. The V gene's germline CDR1 is DFQATT and CDR2 SNEGSKA (reference sequence). V lost 0 bases and J lost 0, with 18 bases in between. The CDR3 protein is CSARDGQNPLYSGANVLTF. For the CDR3, the DNA is TGCAGTGCTAGAGACGGCCAAAACCCACTGTACTCTGGGGCCAACGTCCTGACTTTC.

The V gene is TRBV20-1, the J gene TRBJ1-4; TRBD1 agrees at 9 bases. The germline V gene has CDR1 DFQATT and CDR2 SNEGSKA (reference sequence). The V segment lost 7 bases and the J segment 7 bases; nucleotides outside the gene matches: 10. The CDR3 covers 14 residues. The DNA for the CDR3 is TGCAGTGTCTACAGGGGACAGGGTGGTGAAAAACTGTTTTTT. Its translation: CSVYRGQGGEKLFF.

The chain links TRBV3-1 to TRBJ2-7; 8 bases map to TRBD1. Germline CDR1 and CDR2: LGHDT and YNNKEL (reference sequence). The CDR3 is 14 residues long. The ends lost 6 bases at V and 3 bases at J; junction bases unmatched: 7. The CDR3 protein is CASSHLDRDYEQYF. For the CDR3, the DNA is TGTGCCAGCAGTCATCTGGACAGGGACTACGAGCAGTACTTC.

The chain employs TRBV5-1 and TRBJ1-2; D is perhaps TRBD1 (5 bases). The ends were cut back, 0 bases at V and 6 bases at J, with 9 bases in the middle. CDR1 and CDR2 from the germline V gene are SGHRS and YFSETQ. The CDR3 has 13 amino acids. The CDR3 sequence: CASSLEWGDGYTF. DNA for the CDR3: TGCGCCAGCAGCTTGGAATGGGGGGATGGCTACACCTTC.

The rearrangement links TRBV29-1 to TRBJ1-1; 10 bases agree with TRBD1. The J segment lost 1 base and the V segment lost 4 bases, leaving 3 bases of the junction unmatched. Per the germline V gene, CDR1 is SQVTM and CDR2 is ANQGSEA. The CDR3 consists of 14 residues. CDR3 nucleotide sequence: TGCAGCGTTGGCGACAGGGGGCGGAACACTGAAGCTTTCTTT. This sequence encodes CSVGDRGRNTEAFF.

CDR3 amino acids: CASKGGTSGRGPYEQYF. CDR3 sequence (DNA): TGTGCCAGCAAGGGAGGGACTAGCGGGAGAGGGCCCTACGAGCAGTACTTC. The chain is built from TRBV2 and TRBJ2-7; 14 nucleotides agree with TRBD2. Unmatched junction bases numbered 10, after V lost 7 bases and J lost 2 bases. The CDR3 totals 17 residues. Per germline, CDR1 SNHLY and CDR2 FYNNEI.

V gene TRBV19 combines with J gene TRBJ2-1; 9 nucleotides line up with TRBD1. Matching the DNA end better, TRBJ2-7 makes the J call doubtful. Germline V gene sequence: CDR1 LNHDA, CDR2 SQIVND (reference sequence). This CDR3 contains 15 residues. In DNA, the CDR3 is TGTGCCAGTAGTATCAGTGGGACAGGGTTTTACGAGCAGTACTTC. Its protein is CASSISGTGFYEQYF.

This chain links TRBV3-1 with TRBJ1-3, with D tentatively TRBD1 (6 bases). This CDR3 has 18 amino acids. Germline values: CDR1 LGHDT, CDR2 YNNKEL (reference sequence). Trimming removed 2 bases from V and 4 bases from J, with 21 bases in between. CDR3 loop: CASSQRGRAGAGGNTIYF. The CDR3 DNA follows: TGTGCCAGCAGCCAAAGGGGCCGCGCAGGGGCTGGCGGAAACACCATATATTTT.